This T cell receptor (beta chain) was sequenced in a study of cytomegalovirus exposure and HLA in healthy donors. The CDR3 consists of 15 residues. V lost 4 bases and J lost 1, with 12 bases in between. Looked up from germline, CDR1 is SGHDT and CDR2 is YYEEEE. Broader study findings: Association of a missense DCLRE1C variant with TCR beta V- and J-gene trimming was reported in a later analysis.

In the PCR, 60 Vbeta and 13 Jbeta primers were used. The repertoire was sequenced with immunoSEQ multiplex PCR; TCRdb's copy has only in-frame clones and lacks some. The sample yields approximately 130,000 clones, 70% to 90% seen once. As regards this clone: Its antigen is not known.

V gene TRBV5-6 combines with J gene TRBJ1-5, with no clear D. Material for sequencing was PBMCs. The TCR comes from a boy aged 5-17 years in good health and CMV-seronegative. CDR3: CASSPLGKSNQPQHF. CDR3 in DNA: TGTGCCAGCAGCCCACTGGGCAAAAGCAATCAGCCCCAGCATTTT.